Following are 26 T cell receptor beta chains from one sample sequenced in a study of T cell changes during pregnancy in multiple sclerosis. Libraries were prepared by immunoSEQ multiplex PCR; TCRdb keeps only in-frame clonotypes and omits some of them. This sample yields approximately 40,000 clones, of which about 87% are seen a single time; around 1% belongs to the top ten. Sequenced here: CD4+ T cells from peripheral blood mononuclear cells, sampled in the second trimester of pregnancy. The receptors derive from a female donor with multiple sclerosis, enrolled in a pregnancy study.

There are a few counts of this clone. The V and J genes are TRBV4-2 and TRBJ1-2; 9 nucleotides agree with TRBD1. Looked up from germline, CDR1 is LGHNA and CDR2 is YNFKEQ. CDR3 size: 15 residues. After removal of 1 base from V and 5 bases from J, the junction contained 5 bases not matched to a gene. DNA of the CDR3: TGTGCCAGCAGCCAAGTCGATGGACAGGGGTATGGCTACACCTTC. It codes for CASSQVDGQGYGYTF.

The chain is built from TRBV5-1 and TRBJ2-7; 10 positions match TRBD1. Germline CDR1 is SGHRS and CDR2 is YFSETQ. This CDR3 has 15 residues. Trimming removed 1 base from V and 2 bases from J; junction bases left unmatched: 3. The CDR3 sequence: CASSLIGQGAYEQYF. CDR3 DNA sequence: TGCGCCAGCAGCTTGATAGGACAGGGGGCCTACGAGCAGTACTTC. The full variable domain, with the rest looked up from reference TRBV5-1 and TRBJ2-7, is KAGVTQTPRYLIKTRGQQVTLSCSPISGHRSVSWYQQTPGQGLQFLFEYFSETQRNKGNFPGRFSGRQFSNSRSEMNVSTLELGDSALYLCASSLIGQGAYEQYFGPGTRLTVT.

CDR3 DNA: TGTGCCTGGAGTGCAGGACTGACTGGCAGTGGCTACACCTTC. Translating it yields CAWSAGLTGSGYTF. This rearrangement joins TRBV30 to TRBJ1-2; no clear D gene. This CDR3 region has 14 residues. The V and J ends lost 1 base and 7 bases respectively, with 16 bases between them. In germline, CDR1 is GTSNPN, CDR2 SVGIG (reference sequence).

CDR3 DNA sequence: TGTGCCAGCAGCCATCGGGGTAATGAAAAACTGTTTTTT. Translating it yields CASSHRGNEKLFF. The chain employs TRBV4-2 and TRBJ1-4; unclear D gene. V lost 3 bases, J lost 4 bases, and 6 bases lay in between. Germline CDR1 and CDR2: LGHNA and YNFKEQ. The CDR3 runs to 13 residues.

J is TRBJ1-1 and V is TRBV11-2; D unresolved. This CDR3 region has 15 residues. The germline gives CDR1 SGHAT, CDR2 FQNNGV. V was clipped by 5 bases and J by 0 bases, with 13 bases between them. The CDR3 protein is CASSPRGKLNTEAFF. The CDR3 coding sequence is TGTGCCAGCAGCCCCAGAGGGAAATTGAACACTGAAGCTTTCTTT.

This clone was detected only once. The chain couples TRBV10-1 to TRBJ2-1, with 7 bases identical to TRBD2. This CDR3 has 13 amino acids. CDR1 and CDR2 from the germline V gene are WNHNN and SYGVQD (reference sequence). The V gene end was trimmed by 10 bases and the J gene end by 7 bases; junction bases not matched to a gene: 10. The CDR3 sequence: CAKWAGDCNEQFF. For the CDR3, the DNA is TGCGCCAAGTGGGCGGGAGATTGTAATGAGCAGTTCTTC.

This chain uses TRBV18 with TRBJ2-7; tentatively, D is TRBD2 (6 bases). Germline values: CDR1 KGHSH, CDR2 LQKENI. V was trimmed by 3 bases and J by 3 bases, leaving 15 bases between them. The CDR3 is 15 amino acids. The CDR3: CASSPKSRRGYEQYF. The DNA of the CDR3 is TGTGCCAGCTCACCGAAGTCTAGGCGGGGCTACGAGCAGTACTTC.

This clone was detected once. The chain recombines TRBV30 with TRBJ1-2; perhaps TRBD1 as D (6 bases). CDR3 size: 12 residues. Trimming removed 4 bases from V and 2 bases from J, with 8 bases in between. The germline gives CDR1 GTSNPN, CDR2 SVGIG (reference sequence). The CDR3 loop reads CAWTQGNYGYTF. The CDR3 DNA sequence: TGTGCCTGGACACAGGGAAACTATGGCTACACCTTC.

V usage is TRBV28 and J usage is TRBJ1-5; D may be TRBD1 (5 bases). Germline lookup yields CDR1 MDHEN and CDR2 SYDVKM. This CDR3 is 15 amino acids long. Trimming took off 3 bases at V and 7 bases at J, with 16 bases between the two ends. CDR3: CASSLGPLSEQPQHF. In nucleotides, the CDR3 is TGTGCCAGCAGTTTGGGGCCGCTGTCGGAACAGCCCCAGCATTTT.

The V gene is TRBV7-9, the J gene TRBJ1-4; D gene ambiguous. Trimming took off 1 base at V and 5 bases at J, with 8 bases between the two ends. Looked up from germline, CDR1 is SEHNR and CDR2 is FQNEAQ (reference sequence). The CDR3 length is 14 residues. CDR3 in amino acids: CASSLESVNEKLFF. CDR3 nucleotide sequence: TGTGCCAGCAGCTTAGAATCGGTAAATGAAAAACTGTTTTTT.

The V and J genes are TRBV6-5 and TRBJ1-5, with unresolved D. The CDR3 totals 15 residues. Trimming removed 5 bases from V and 4 bases from J, with 15 bases in between. The V gene's germline CDR1 is MNHEY and CDR2 SVGAGI. The CDR3 loop reads CASSPREPPNQPQHF. The CDR3 DNA reads TGTGCCAGCAGTCCCCGGGAGCCTCCTAATCAGCCCCAGCATTTT.

The chain employs TRBV28 and TRBJ2-3, with 10 nucleotides matching TRBD2. The germline V gene encodes CDR1 MDHEN and CDR2 SYDVKM. The length of the CDR3 is 15 residues. Germline trimming cut 3 bases from V and 5 bases from J; bases unmatched to any gene: 5. CDR3 loop: CASSLSSGSRDTQYF. The CDR3 nucleotides read TGTGCCAGCAGTTTGTCTAGCGGGAGTAGAGATACGCAGTATTTT.

The genes are TRBV7-2 and TRBJ1-4, with D perhaps matching TRBD1 (5 bases). Trimming took off 5 bases at V and 7 bases at J, with 17 bases between the two ends. The CDR3 extends over 15 amino acids. Germline CDR1 and CDR2: SGHTA and FQGNSA. The CDR3 protein is CASSRAPQGTEKLFF. The CDR3 DNA reads as TGTGCCAGCAGCCGGGCCCCCCAGGGAACTGAAAAACTGTTTTTT.

The chain employs TRBV5-8 and TRBJ2-3, with 8 bases aligning to TRBD1. This CDR3 has 15 amino acids. Trimming cost V 8 bases and J 1 base; bases outside gene matches: 9. Germline V gives CDR1 SGHTS, CDR2 YDEGEE. DNA for the CDR3: TGTGCCAGTAGTAGGGAGGACAGGGGCACAGATACGCAGTATTTT. Encoded protein: CASSREDRGTDTQYF.

This clone has just one count. This rearrangement joins TRBV11-3 to TRBJ2-3, with 8 bases matching TRBD2. The J segment lost 3 bases and the V segment lost 3 bases, leaving 5 bases of the junction unmatched. The CDR3 covers 15 residues. Germline CDR1 reads SGHNT; CDR2 reads YENEEA. The CDR3 sequence: CASSFRGGRTDTQYF. The DNA for the CDR3 is TGTGCCAGCAGCTTTCGGGGGGGAAGGACAGATACGCAGTATTTT.

This clone appeared once. V and J are TRBV7-8 and TRBJ2-5; D is undetermined. Germline V lookup: CDR1 SGHVS, CDR2 FQNEAQ. The CDR3 has 11 amino acids. V was shortened by 7 bases and J by 3 bases, with 6 bases between the two germline ends. The CDR3 is CASNLEETQYF. As DNA, the CDR3 is TGTGCCAGCAACCTAGAAGAGACCCAGTACTTC.

This clone showed up just a few times. The chain links TRBV2 to TRBJ1-2, with 7 nucleotides matching TRBD1. This CDR3 region has 13 residues. The ends lost 1 base at V and 8 bases at J; junction bases unmatched: 4. Per germline, CDR1 SNHLY and CDR2 FYNNEI. CDR3 nucleotide sequence: TGTGCCAGCAGTGAAGAGGGACAGAGGGGCTACACCTTC. Its translation: CASSEEGQRGYTF.

The sample holds a few counts of this clone. This chain joins TRBV5-4 and TRBJ2-1, with a weak D call TRBD2 (8 bases). V was trimmed by 4 bases and J by 4 bases, leaving 21 bases between them. The CDR3 length is 17 residues. Germline CDR1 reads SGHNT; CDR2 reads YYREEE (reference sequence). The CDR3 sequence is CASSQGGGGHLYNEQFF. CDR3 nucleotide sequence: TGTGCCAGCAGCCAGGGGGGCGGGGGGCACTTATACAATGAGCAGTTCTTC.

V usage is TRBV2 and J usage is TRBJ1-4, with unresolved D. This CDR3 contains 12 residues. V lost 10 bases, J lost 4 bases, and 10 bases lay in between. In germline, CDR1 is SNHLY, CDR2 FYNNEI. CDR3 region: CAIGRDNEKLFF. The CDR3 region has the DNA TGTGCCATTGGGAGAGATAATGAAAAACTGTTTTTT.

Relative to its sample, this clone is medium-sized. V is TRBV19 and J is TRBJ2-7; TRBD2 matches at 7 bases. The CDR3 is 16 amino acids. The germline V gene has CDR1 LNHDA and CDR2 SQIVND (reference sequence). V trimming: 5 bases; J trimming: 5 bases; junction bases outside the gene matches: 15. CDR3 in DNA: TGTGCCAGTAGTGTTACCCTTGGACTAGGCAGCCACGAGCAGTACTTC. Translated: CASSVTLGLGSHEQYF.

The chain combines TRBV11-1 with TRBJ2-2, with TRBD2 matching 13 bases. In germline, CDR1 is SGHAT, CDR2 FQDESV (reference sequence). The CDR3 loop spans 15 amino acids. V lost 8 bases to trimming and J lost 6 bases; unmatched junction nucleotides: 6. The CDR3 DNA follows: TGTGCCAGCGGCAAGACTAGCGGGAGGTCCGGGGAGCTGTTTTTT. Its protein is CASGKTSGRSGELFF.

The chain links TRBV19 to TRBJ2-2, with 7 bases identical to TRBD1. The CDR3 is 13 amino acids. With V trimmed by 7 bases and J by 6 bases, 5 bases remained unmatched. Germline V gene data show CDR1 as LNHDA and CDR2 as SQIVND (reference sequence). CDR3 sequence reads: CASMSQGAGELFF. The CDR3 bases are TGTGCCAGTATGAGTCAGGGGGCCGGGGAGCTGTTTTTT.

This chain joins TRBV28 and TRBJ2-6; unclear D gene. Germline V gene lookup returns CDR1 MDHEN and CDR2 SYDVKM. V shed 8 bases and J shed 1 base, with 6 bases lying between them. The CDR3 is 13 residues long. The CDR3: CASSTSGANVLTF. For the CDR3, the DNA is TGTGCCAGCTCGACTTCTGGGGCCAACGTCCTGACTTTC.

The chain couples TRBV7-2 to TRBJ2-7; TRBD2 matches at 8 bases. Germline V gene sequence: CDR1 SGHTA, CDR2 FQGNSA. The CDR3 extends over 12 amino acids. The trim removed 8 bases at V and 4 bases at J, leaving 4 bases unmatched. CDR3 sequence (DNA): TGTGCCAGCGGGACTAGAATGTACGAGCAGTACTTC. It is translated as CASGTRMYEQYF.

The chain is built from TRBV6-4 and TRBJ2-7, with D possibly matching TRBD2 (6 bases). Germline V CDR1 and CDR2: MRHNA, SNTAGT. The CDR3 spans 11 residues. V lost 8 bases to trimming and J lost 4 bases, with 9 bases between them. DNA of the CDR3: TGTGCCAGCCCTGGGGGGTACGAGCAGTACTTC. Protein sequence: CASPGGYEQYF.

This chain uses TRBV5-4 with TRBJ2-1; TRBD2 aligns across 9 bases. Germline CDR1 SGHNT, CDR2 YYREEE (reference sequence). Trimming cost V 0 bases and J 1 base; bases outside gene matches: 2. The CDR3 length is 16 residues. The CDR3 sequence: CASSLGLAGSYNEQFF. The CDR3 bases are TGTGCCAGCAGCTTGGGTCTAGCGGGGTCCTACAATGAGCAGTTCTTC.